This T cell receptor beta chain was profiled in a study of blood T cell repertoires in COVID-19 (dated by TCRdb to the early 2020s). Some background on the complete study: The collaborator samples originated in the United States, Italy and Spain and spanned the acute and convalescent phases of COVID-19. Nearly every sample came with metadata listing a de-identified subject ID, COVID-19 status, age in years and sex. Deeply sampled blood TCRbeta repertoires from subjects exposed to, actively infected with, or recovered from COVID-19 were included in the dataset. The repertoires were released in a freely available public database intended as a resource for research on the immune response to SARS-CoV-2. Where available, HLA class I and class II types were taken from metadata supplied by the sample provider and were not determined by assay-based typing. Samples were obtained from the ongoing ImmuneRACE study (first 160 participants) and from over 1,000 subjects provided by 6 global collaborators. The prospective study material was composed of cDNA or gDNA derived from T cells, B-cell-depleted T cells, or PBMCs. Overall results and qualifications from the work: How much clinical and demographic metadata was included differed by source and by participant, and the metadata was provided uncurated.

Whole blood was collected in K2EDTA tubes by collaborating institutions according to the institutions' own protocols. For TCRbeta analysis, collaborators shipped samples in one of three forms: frozen whole blood, isolated PBMCs, or DNA extracted from either of those sample types. TCRbeta CDR3 regions were amplified from genomic DNA by means of the immunoSEQ Assay, a bias-controlled multiplex PCR. For the original study's pipeline: Nucleated cell counts per sample were estimated from amplification of reference gene primers within the assay. To quantify the absolute abundance of each unique TCRbeta CDR3 rearrangement, sequence reads were collapsed and filtered. Productive Simpson clonality was computed per sample as the square root of Simpson's diversity index over productive rearrangements. TCRdb retrieved this table from immuneACCESS and kept in-frame rearrangements only. Not all clones are present; in checked studies, unresolved V genes account for under half, and no reason is known for the remainder. The V and J calls and the clone size are those of that table, but D and trimming were determined from the DNA. Within this sample are 130,000 to 150,000 clones, with around 82% of them counted one time only. 12% to 15% of the sample belongs to the ten largest clones.

From V the trimming removes 5 bases and from J it removes 10 bases, while the gene matches leave 6 bases of the junction unaccounted for. The CDR3 has 12 amino acids, counting the end cysteine and phenylalanine. The sequence is cut down to CDR3 DNA, 36 bases in frame from base 1. CDR1 and CDR2 are drawn from the germline V gene: SGDLS, YYNGEE. On this clone: The clone's antigen remains unknown. No quality values exist for individual bases; no much larger clone is one base distant.

The sequence derives from a human donor with acute or convalescent COVID-19. The donor label of this sample is uncertain. Sequencing input: peripheral blood. The V gene is TRBV9 and the J gene is TRBJ2-1, with 7 junctional bases fitting TRBD1. The CDR3 has the sequence CASSPMGQEQFF. In nucleotide form, the sequence is TGTGCCAGCAGTCCTATGGGACAGGAGCAGTTCTTC.